These 2 T cell receptor beta chains came from one sample sequenced in a study of shared clonotypes between healthy human individuals. Some clones are missing from TCRdb's copy, which holds only in-frame ones; the method was immunoSEQ multiplex PCR. Of hundreds of thousands of clones in the sample, about four fifths are singletons; the top ten hold under 15%. What was sequenced was PBMCs. Receptors originate from a woman in her 40s in good health. Some clones in this sample may be carry-over from other donors' samples.

The chain couples TRBV5-1 to TRBJ1-1, with TRBD1 matching over 9 bases. CDR1 and CDR2 (germline): SGHRS, YFSETQ. Trimming removed 4 bases from V and 4 bases from J; junction bases left unmatched: 5. CDR3 length: 14 amino acids. In DNA form, the CDR3 reads TGCGCCAGCAGCGGACAGGGGTGGGGCACTGAAGCTTTCTTT. Translating it yields CASSGQGWGTEAFF.

V and J are TRBV5-1 and TRBJ1-4; possibly TRBD1 for D (5 bases). CDR3 size: 14 residues. Germline CDR1 and CDR2: SGHRS and YFSETQ. V lost 0 bases and J lost 7, with 10 bases in between. CDR3 region: CASSLGARGEKLFF. CDR3 bases: TGCGCCAGCAGCTTGGGGGCGAGGGGTGAAAAACTGTTTTTT.